Below are 27 T cell receptor beta chains sequenced from a single sample in a study of blood T cells in healthy people across ages. Alongside a J-beta primer mix, a sample-barcoded 5' primer served in a second PCR lasting roughly 7 to 11 cycles. TCRdb re-analysed the 5' RACE reads in MiXCR, keeping a single row per CDR3 protein. The sample consists of about 640,000 distinct CDR3 sequences, about 53% of them appearing once. The source material was blood. Every receptor here comes from a man aged 55 to 70 in good health.

The chain recombines TRBV5-1 with TRBJ2-1; 8 nucleotides agree with TRBD2. The J call could be wrong; TRBJ2-7 is a better fit for the DNA end. This CDR3 comprises 15 residues. Germline-derived CDR1 and CDR2 are SGHRS and YFSETQ. CDR3 protein: CASSLSGGQYNEQYF. The CDR3 DNA is TGCGCCAGCAGCTTGTCGGGGGGGCAGTACAATGAGCAGTACTTC.

The chain employs TRBV20-1 and TRBJ2-7; 11 bases map to TRBD1. The V and J ends lost 2 bases and 3 bases, in that order; junction bases with no gene match: 6. Germline loops: CDR1 DFQATT, CDR2 SNEGSKA (reference sequence). This CDR3 is built from 15 residues. CDR3 coding DNA: TGCAGTGCTAGACAACCGGGACAGGGGGACTACGAGCAGTACTTC. Its protein product is CSARQPGQGDYEQYF.

The rearrangement joins TRBV3-1 to TRBJ2-3; D perhaps matches TRBD1 (6 bases). V shed 2 bases and J shed 0 bases, with 21 bases lying between them. CDR1 and CDR2 from the germline V gene are LGHDT and YNNKEL (reference sequence). This CDR3 has 19 amino acids. CDR3 protein: CASSQKTGTQLRSTDTQYF. The CDR3 DNA reads as TGTGCCAGCAGCCAAAAAACCGGGACACAATTGAGAAGCACAGATACGCAGTATTTT.

This clonotype was recorded once. This chain links TRBV13 with TRBJ1-2; 10 positions match TRBD1. V lost 5 bases and J lost 6; bases outside the gene matches: 3. The length of the CDR3 is 13 residues. Germline CDR1 and CDR2: PRHDT and FYEKMQ (reference sequence). The CDR3 DNA reads as TGTGCCAGCAGCCCGGACAGGGGGAATGGCTACACCTTC. This translates into CASSPDRGNGYTF.

This clonotype rates as medium-sized. This chain joins TRBV23-1 and TRBJ2-3; 9 bases line up with TRBD1. TRBV23-1 is placed among ORFs of uncertain function. The CDR3 has 16 amino acids. V lost 3 bases and J lost 1; bases outside the gene matches: 5. In nucleotides, the CDR3 is TGCGCCAGCAGTCACTCCGGGACAGGGCGCACAGATACGCAGTATTTT. The encoded protein is CASSHSGTGRTDTQYF.

The chain is built from TRBV5-1 and TRBJ2-7; 9 bases are shared with TRBD2. Matching the DNA end better, TRBJ2-5 makes the J call doubtful. This CDR3 is built from 18 residues. Germline CDR1 is SGHRS and CDR2 is YFSETQ. CDR3 sequence reads: CASSLRWAGGFIQETQYF. DNA of the CDR3: TGCGCCAGCAGCCTCCGGTGGGCGGGGGGGTTCATCCAAGAGACCCAGTACTTC.

This clonotype has more than one count but fewer than ten. The chain couples TRBV6-2 or TRBV6-3 to TRBJ1-2; D might be TRBD1 (6 bases). The CDR3 is made up of 12 amino acids. Deletions cut 3 bases from V and 12 bases from J, with 14 bases between. Per the germline V gene, CDR1 is MNHEY and CDR2 is SVGEGT. CDR3 sequence: CASSYSNRDNTF. The CDR3 DNA sequence: TGTGCCAGCAGTTATTCCAACCGGGACAACACCTTC.

The chain couples TRBV3-1 to TRBJ2-4; 14 positions agree with TRBD2. CDR1 and CDR2 (germline): LGHDT, YNNKEL (reference sequence). Trimming cost V 0 bases and J 6 bases; bases outside gene matches: 7. The CDR3 covers 18 residues. In nucleotides, the CDR3 is TGTGCCAGCAGCCAAGACCGGGGGACTAGCGGGGGTGGAAACATTCAGTACTTC. Amino acid sequence: CASSQDRGTSGGGNIQYF.

This clonotype was counted only a few times. The V call is TRBV6-2 or TRBV6-3, the J call TRBJ2-1; 10 bases are shared with TRBD2. The length of the CDR3 is 18 residues. After removal of 3 bases from V and 9 bases from J, the junction contained 17 bases not matched to a gene. CDR1 is MNHEY and CDR2 is SVGEGT in the germline V gene. The CDR3 here is CASSYGFRAGGPLGEQFF. CDR3 coding DNA: TGTGCCAGCAGTTATGGGTTCCGAGCGGGGGGGCCGCTCGGTGAGCAGTTCTTC.

This chain's CDR3 is CSARRVEYGQSGEQYF. CDR3 nucleotide sequence: TGCAGTGCTAGACGGGTGGAATACGGACAGAGCGGCGAGCAGTACTTC. The chain recombines TRBV20-1 with TRBJ2-7, with D perhaps TRBD1 (6 bases). V was trimmed by 2 bases and J by 6 bases, leaving 23 bases between them. Germline V gene lookup returns CDR1 DFQATT and CDR2 SNEGSKA (reference sequence). This CDR3 spans 16 amino acids.

This chain uses TRBV6-1 with TRBJ2-7; 7 bases are shared with TRBD2. This CDR3 spans 12 amino acids. The germline gives CDR1 MNHNS, CDR2 SASEGT. The V segment lost 5 bases and the J segment 5 bases; nucleotides outside the gene matches: 3. The CDR3 region has the DNA TGTGCCAGCAGTACTCGGGGGGACGAGCAGTACTTC. Protein: CASSTRGDEQYF.

The chain recombines TRBV20-1 with TRBJ1-4, with D possibly matching TRBD1 (6 bases). Germline V lookup: CDR1 DFQATT, CDR2 SNEGSKA (reference sequence). CDR3 size: 14 residues. Trimming took 4 bases from V and 3 from J, leaving 12 bases between them. Written as DNA, the CDR3 is TGCAGTGCTACTCCGCCAGGGGCTAATGAAAAACTGTTTTTT. This gives the protein CSATPPGANEKLFF.

V gene TRBV6-5 combines with J gene TRBJ1-2, with TRBD1 as a possible D gene (6 bases). The CDR3 is 13 amino acids. Trimming took off 4 bases at V and 8 bases at J, with 14 bases between the two ends. CDR1 and CDR2 (germline): MNHEY, SVGAGI. CDR3 in amino acids: CASSLGTTTGYTF. CDR3 sequence (DNA): TGTGCCAGCAGTTTGGGGACAACGACGGGCTACACCTTC.

This clonotype was picked up a small number of times. The chain has TRBV20-1 and TRBJ2-5; TRBD2 matches at 11 bases. In germline, CDR1 is DFQATT, CDR2 SNEGSKA (reference sequence). There are 16 residues in the CDR3. CDR3 sequence: CSFEELAGAYQETQYF. Written as DNA, the CDR3 is TGCAGCTTCGAAGAACTAGCGGGAGCGTACCAAGAGACCCAGTACTTC.

The chain combines TRBV7-9 with TRBJ2-1, with D unresolved. This CDR3 spans 16 amino acids. CDR1 is SEHNR, CDR2 FQNEAQ, per germline (reference sequence). V was trimmed by 8 bases and J by 0 bases, leaving 17 bases between them. The CDR3 region has the DNA TGTGCCAGCCCGGGCTTCGCGGCAAGCTCCTACAATGAGCAGTTCTTC. The encoded protein is CASPGFAASSYNEQFF.

The chain links TRBV20-1 to TRBJ1-2, with D tentatively TRBD1 (6 bases). V was shortened by 3 bases and J by 8 bases, with 13 bases between the two germline ends. Germline CDR1 DFQATT, CDR2 SNEGSKA (reference sequence). The CDR3 sequence is 12 residues long. Written as DNA, the CDR3 is TGCAGTGCTAGTGCAGGGGAAGGGGGCTACACCTTC. Translated, it gives CSASAGEGGYTF.

Regarding this clonotype: A junction boundary mismatches the germline segment, possibly from a read error. This rearrangement joins TRBV5-1 to TRBJ2-1; D is perhaps TRBD2 (5 bases). The CDR3 consists of 16 residues. Germline V gene lookup returns CDR1 SGHRS and CDR2 YFSETQ. In DNA form, the CDR3 reads TGCGCCAGCAGCTTGGCTGCAGGTGGAATCGGGAATGAGCGGTTCTTC. Translated, it gives CASSLAAGGIGNERFF.

V usage is TRBV19 and J usage is TRBJ1-2, with TRBD1 matching 7 bases. Looked up from germline, CDR1 is LNHDA and CDR2 is SQIVND (reference sequence). Trimming at V came to 3 bases and at J to 4 bases, leaving 8 bases not matched to a gene. The CDR3 loop spans 15 amino acids. CDR3 bases: TGTGCCAGTAGTATGGGCCCCAACAGGGGCTATGGCTACACCTTC. It encodes CASSMGPNRGYGYTF.

The chain links TRBV6-4 to TRBJ2-1, with 10 bases matching TRBD2. Looked up from germline, CDR1 is MRHNA and CDR2 is SNTAGT. The J segment lost 4 bases and the V segment lost 2 bases, leaving 2 bases of the junction unmatched. The CDR3 totals 15 residues. CDR3 DNA sequence: TGTGCCAGCAGTGACAGCGGGGGGGATTACAATGAGCAGTTCTTC. This sequence encodes CASSDSGGDYNEQFF.

V is TRBV20-1 and J is TRBJ1-5, with D hard to call. CDR3 size: 14 residues. Between the trimmed V and J ends, which lost 0 bases and 1 base, there was a span of 7 bases. Germline V gene lookup returns CDR1 DFQATT and CDR2 SNEGSKA (reference sequence). CDR3 protein: CSARDSGSNQPQHF. DNA for the CDR3: TGCAGTGCTAGAGATTCGGGAAGCAATCAGCCCCAGCATTTT.

The sample holds one count of this clonotype. One end of the junction is discordant with germline, which a read error may explain. The rearrangement uses TRBV20-1 and TRBJ2-7, with 7 nucleotides matching TRBD1. The germline gives CDR1 DFQATT, CDR2 SNEGSKA (reference sequence). This CDR3 region has 14 residues. The CDR3 loop is CSARDGTAAYGQYF. The CDR3 region has the DNA TGCAGTGCTAGGGACGGGACAGCAGCCTACGGGCAGTACTTC.

The V gene is TRBV4-1, the J gene TRBJ1-2, with D hard to call. This CDR3 contains 15 residues. The germline V and J ends were trimmed by 0 bases and 1 base, with 9 bases remaining between them. CDR1 MGHRA and CDR2 YSYEKL come from the germline V gene. Written as DNA, the CDR3 is TGCGCCAGCAGCCAAGATTGGACCAGTAACTATGGCTACACCTTC. Its translation is CASSQDWTSNYGYTF.

The V and J genes are TRBV4-1 and TRBJ1-2; 8 nucleotides align to TRBD1. This CDR3 is 12 amino acids long. Germline CDR1 MGHRA, CDR2 YSYEKL. Unmatched junction bases numbered 6, after V lost 5 bases and J lost 10 bases. CDR3 residues: CASSRTGSVYTF. CDR3 sequence (DNA): TGCGCCAGCAGCAGGACAGGGAGTGTCTACACCTTC.

This clonotype was seen only a few times. V is TRBV4-1 and J is TRBJ2-3; 11 bases line up with TRBD2. From germline, CDR1 is MGHRA and CDR2 YSYEKL. Trimming cost V 0 bases and J 7 bases; bases outside gene matches: 6. The CDR3 spans 16 residues. DNA for the CDR3: TGCGCCAGCAGCCAAGACAGACTAGCGGGGCGGTATACGCAGTATTTT. This gives the protein CASSQDRLAGRYTQYF.

J is TRBJ2-7 and V is TRBV20-1; 12 bases are a match to TRBD2. With the DNA end fitting TRBJ2-5 better, the J assignment may be wrong. Germline CDR1 reads DFQATT; CDR2 reads SNEGSKA (reference sequence). The CDR3 has 16 amino acids. The CDR3 DNA reads TGCAGTGCTAGAGTGGGGCGACTAGCGGGGGTGGAGACCCAGTACTTC. Amino acids: CSARVGRLAGVETQYF.

The rearrangement joins TRBV20-1 to TRBJ2-6; TRBD1 aligns across 7 bases. This CDR3 spans 16 amino acids. Trimming took 0 bases from V and 4 from J; bases not matched to a gene: 6. The V gene's germline CDR1 is DFQATT and CDR2 SNEGSKA (reference sequence). In nucleotides, the CDR3 is TGCAGTGCTAGAGATCCTACAGGGGCCGGGGCCAACGTCCTGACTTTC. This gives the protein CSARDPTGAGANVLTF.

This clonotype came up a few times. The chain employs TRBV6-1 and TRBJ2-4; no reliable D call. The CDR3 is 13 residues long. The germline V gene encodes CDR1 MNHNS and CDR2 SASEGT. Trimming removed 4 bases at V and 2 bases at J, with 6 bases between. DNA for the CDR3: TGTGCCAGCAGTGCACGAACCAAAAACATTCAGTACTTC. Translation: CASSARTKNIQYF.